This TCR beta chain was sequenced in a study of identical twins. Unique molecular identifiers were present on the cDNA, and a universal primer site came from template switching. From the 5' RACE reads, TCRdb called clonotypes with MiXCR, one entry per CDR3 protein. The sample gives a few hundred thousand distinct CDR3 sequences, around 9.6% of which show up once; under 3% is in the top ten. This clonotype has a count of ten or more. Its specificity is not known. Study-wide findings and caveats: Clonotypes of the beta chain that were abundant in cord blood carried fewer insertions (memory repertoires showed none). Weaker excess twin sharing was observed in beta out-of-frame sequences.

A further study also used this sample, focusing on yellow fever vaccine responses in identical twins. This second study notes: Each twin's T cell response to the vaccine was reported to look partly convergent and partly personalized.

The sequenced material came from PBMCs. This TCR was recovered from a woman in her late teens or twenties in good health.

The CDR3 loop is CSVDGPRYF. The CDR3 DNA is TGCAGCGTTGACGGACCGCGGTATTTT. V and J are TRBV29-1 and TRBJ2-3; unclear D gene. This CDR3 has 9 amino acids. Germline CDR1 reads SQVTM; CDR2 reads ANQGSEA. V was shortened by 3 bases and J by 14 bases, with 9 bases between the two germline ends.